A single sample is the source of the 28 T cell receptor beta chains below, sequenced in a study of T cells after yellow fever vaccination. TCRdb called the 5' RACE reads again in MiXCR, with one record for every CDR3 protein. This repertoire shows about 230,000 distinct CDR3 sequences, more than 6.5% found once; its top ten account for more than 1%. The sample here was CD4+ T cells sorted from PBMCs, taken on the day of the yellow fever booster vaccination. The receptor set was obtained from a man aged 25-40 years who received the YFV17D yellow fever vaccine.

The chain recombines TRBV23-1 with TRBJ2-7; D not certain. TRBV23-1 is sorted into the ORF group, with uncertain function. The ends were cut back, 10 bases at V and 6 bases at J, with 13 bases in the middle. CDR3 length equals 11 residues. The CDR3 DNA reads TGCGCCACCAAAGTGGGAATCGAGCAGTACTTC. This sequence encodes CATKVGIEQYF.

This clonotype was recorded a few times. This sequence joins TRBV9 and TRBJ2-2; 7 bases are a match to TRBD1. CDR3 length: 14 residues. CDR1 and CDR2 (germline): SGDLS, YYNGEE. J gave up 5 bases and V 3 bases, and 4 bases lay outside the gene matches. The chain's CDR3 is CASSDRQGTGELFF. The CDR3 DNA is TGTGCCAGCAGCGATCGACAGGGAACCGGGGAGCTGTTTTTT.

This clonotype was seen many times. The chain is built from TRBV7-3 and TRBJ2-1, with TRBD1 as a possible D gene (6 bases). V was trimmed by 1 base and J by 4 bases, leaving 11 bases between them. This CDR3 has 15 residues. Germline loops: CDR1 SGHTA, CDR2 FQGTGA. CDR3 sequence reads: CASSLIQGQYNEQFF. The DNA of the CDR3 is TGTGCCAGCAGCTTAATCCAGGGGCAGTACAATGAGCAGTTCTTC. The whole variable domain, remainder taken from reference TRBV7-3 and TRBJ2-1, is GAGVSQTPSNKVTEKGKYVELRCDPISGHTALYWYRQSLGQGPEFLIYFQGTGAADDSGLPNDRFFAVRPEGSVSTLKIQRTERGDSAVYLCASSLIQGQYNEQFFGPGTRLTVL.

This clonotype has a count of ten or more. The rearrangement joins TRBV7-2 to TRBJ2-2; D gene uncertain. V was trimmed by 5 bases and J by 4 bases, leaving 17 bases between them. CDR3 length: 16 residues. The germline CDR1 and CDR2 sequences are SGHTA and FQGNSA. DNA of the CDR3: TGTGCCAGCAGCCCGGCCGTGACCCCACCCACCGGGGAGCTGTTTTTT. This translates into CASSPAVTPPTGELFF.

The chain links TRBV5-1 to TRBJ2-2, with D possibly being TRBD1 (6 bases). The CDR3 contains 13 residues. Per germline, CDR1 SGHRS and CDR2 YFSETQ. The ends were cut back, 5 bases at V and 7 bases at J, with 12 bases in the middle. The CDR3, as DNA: TGCGCCAGCAGAGGGGGTTTTGGCGGGGAGCTGTTTTTT. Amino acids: CASRGGFGGELFF. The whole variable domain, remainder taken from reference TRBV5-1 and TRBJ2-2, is KAGVTQTPRYLIKTRGQQVTLSCSPISGHRSVSWYQQTPGQGLQFLFEYFSETQRNKGNFPGRFSGRQFSNSRSEMNVSTLELGDSALYLCASRGGFGGELFFGEGSRLTVL.

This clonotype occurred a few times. The CDR3 reads CASGSWEGADTQYF. The CDR3 DNA sequence: TGTGCCAGCGGTAGTTGGGAGGGCGCGGATACGCAGTATTTT. The J gene is TRBJ2-3, the V gene TRBV7-2; 7 positions match TRBD2. CDR1 and CDR2 (germline): SGHTA, FQGNSA. This CDR3 comprises 14 residues. Trimming took 8 bases from V and 6 from J; bases not matched to a gene: 11.

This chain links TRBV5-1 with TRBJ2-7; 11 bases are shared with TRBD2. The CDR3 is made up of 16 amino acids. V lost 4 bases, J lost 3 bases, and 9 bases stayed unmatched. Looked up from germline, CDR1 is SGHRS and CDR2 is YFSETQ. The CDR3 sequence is CASSETSGTIFYEQYF. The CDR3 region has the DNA TGCGCCAGCAGCGAGACTAGCGGGACGATTTTCTACGAGCAGTACTTC. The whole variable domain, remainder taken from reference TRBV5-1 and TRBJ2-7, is KAGVTQTPRYLIKTRGQQVTLSCSPISGHRSVSWYQQTPGQGLQFLFEYFSETQRNKGNFPGRFSGRQFSNSRSEMNVSTLELGDSALYLCASSETSGTIFYEQYFGPGTRLTVT.

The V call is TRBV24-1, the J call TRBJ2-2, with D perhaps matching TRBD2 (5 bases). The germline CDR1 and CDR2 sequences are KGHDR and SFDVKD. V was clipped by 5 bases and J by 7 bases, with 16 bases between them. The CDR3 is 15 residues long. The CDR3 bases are TGTGCCACCAGTGCTACGGGAAGAGGTATCGGGGAGCTGTTTTTT. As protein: CATSATGRGIGELFF.

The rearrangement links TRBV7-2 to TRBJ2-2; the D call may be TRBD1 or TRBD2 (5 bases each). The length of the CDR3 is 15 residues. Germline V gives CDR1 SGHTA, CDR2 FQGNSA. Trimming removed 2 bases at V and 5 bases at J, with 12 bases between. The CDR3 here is CASSLSGEGTGELFF. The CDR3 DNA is TGTGCCAGCAGCTTATCAGGAGAGGGGACCGGGGAGCTGTTTTTT.

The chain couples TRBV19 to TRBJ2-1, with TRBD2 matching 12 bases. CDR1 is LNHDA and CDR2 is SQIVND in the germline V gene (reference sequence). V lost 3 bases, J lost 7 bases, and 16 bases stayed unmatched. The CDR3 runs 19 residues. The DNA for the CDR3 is TGTGCCAGTAGTATTGCCCTCCTAGCGGGAGGGCCTATGGGGAATGAGCAGTTCTTC. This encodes CASSIALLAGGPMGNEQFF.

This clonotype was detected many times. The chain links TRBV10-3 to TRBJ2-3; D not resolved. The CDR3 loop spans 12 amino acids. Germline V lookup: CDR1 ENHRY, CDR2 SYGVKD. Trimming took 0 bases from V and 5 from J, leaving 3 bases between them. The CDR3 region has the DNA TGTGCCATCAGTGAGTCAGGAGATACGCAGTATTTT. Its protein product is CAISESGDTQYF.

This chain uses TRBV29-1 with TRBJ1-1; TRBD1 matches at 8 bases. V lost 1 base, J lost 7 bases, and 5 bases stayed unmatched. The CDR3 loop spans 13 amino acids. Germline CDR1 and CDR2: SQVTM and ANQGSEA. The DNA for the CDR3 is TGCAGCGTTGAAGGGCAGGGGGCAGGTGAAGCTTTCTTT. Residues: CSVEGQGAGEAFF.

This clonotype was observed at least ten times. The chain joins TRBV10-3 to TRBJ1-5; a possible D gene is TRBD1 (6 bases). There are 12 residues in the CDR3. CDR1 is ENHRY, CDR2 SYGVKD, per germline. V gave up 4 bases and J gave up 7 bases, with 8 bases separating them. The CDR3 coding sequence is TGTGCCATCAGTGCAGGGGACCAGCCCCAGCATTTT. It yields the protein CAISAGDQPQHF.

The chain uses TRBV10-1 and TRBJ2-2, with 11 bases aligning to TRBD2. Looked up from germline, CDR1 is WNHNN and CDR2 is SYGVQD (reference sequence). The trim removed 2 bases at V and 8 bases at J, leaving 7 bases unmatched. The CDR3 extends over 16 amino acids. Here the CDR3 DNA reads TGCGCCAGCAGTGAGAGACTAGCGGGGAGGTCGGGGGAGCTGTTTTTT. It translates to CASSERLAGRSGELFF.

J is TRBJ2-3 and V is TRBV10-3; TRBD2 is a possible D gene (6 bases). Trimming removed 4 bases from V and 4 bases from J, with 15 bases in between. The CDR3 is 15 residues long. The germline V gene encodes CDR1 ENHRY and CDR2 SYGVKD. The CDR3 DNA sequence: TGTGCCATCAGTGGCCGACGGGGGATGGCAGATACGCAGTATTTT. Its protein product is CAISGRRGMADTQYF.

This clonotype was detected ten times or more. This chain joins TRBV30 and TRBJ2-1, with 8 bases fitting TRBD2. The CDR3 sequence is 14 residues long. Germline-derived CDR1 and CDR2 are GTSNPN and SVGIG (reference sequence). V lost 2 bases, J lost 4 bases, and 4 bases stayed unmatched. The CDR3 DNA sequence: TGTGCCTGGAGTCGGGTAGCGGGGTACAATGAGCAGTTCTTC. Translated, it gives CAWSRVAGYNEQFF.

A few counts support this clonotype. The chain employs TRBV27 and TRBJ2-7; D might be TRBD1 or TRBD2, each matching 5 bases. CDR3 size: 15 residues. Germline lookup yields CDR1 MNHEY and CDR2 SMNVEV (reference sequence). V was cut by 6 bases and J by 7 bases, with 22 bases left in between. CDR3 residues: CASRHTRRLGEEQYF. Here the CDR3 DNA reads TGTGCCAGCAGACATACTAGGAGGCTGGGGGAGGAGCAGTACTTC.

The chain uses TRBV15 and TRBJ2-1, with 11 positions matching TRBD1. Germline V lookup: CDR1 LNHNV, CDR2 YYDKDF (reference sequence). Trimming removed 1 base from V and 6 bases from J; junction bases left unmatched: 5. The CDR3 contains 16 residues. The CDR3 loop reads CATSRGVGTGGNEQFF. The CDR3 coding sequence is TGTGCCACCAGCAGAGGGGTGGGGACAGGGGGCAATGAGCAGTTCTTC.

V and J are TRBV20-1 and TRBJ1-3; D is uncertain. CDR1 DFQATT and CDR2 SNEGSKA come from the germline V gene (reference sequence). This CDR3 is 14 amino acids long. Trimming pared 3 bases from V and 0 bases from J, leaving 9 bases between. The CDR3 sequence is CSARETFSGNTIYF. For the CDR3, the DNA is TGCAGTGCTAGGGAGACGTTCTCTGGAAACACCATATATTTT.

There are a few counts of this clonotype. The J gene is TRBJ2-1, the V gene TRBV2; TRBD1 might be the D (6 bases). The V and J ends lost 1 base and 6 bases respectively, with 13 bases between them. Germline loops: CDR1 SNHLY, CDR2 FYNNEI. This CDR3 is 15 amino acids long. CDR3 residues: CASSEEQGRINEQFF. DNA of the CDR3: TGTGCCAGCAGTGAAGAACAGGGTAGGATCAATGAGCAGTTCTTC.

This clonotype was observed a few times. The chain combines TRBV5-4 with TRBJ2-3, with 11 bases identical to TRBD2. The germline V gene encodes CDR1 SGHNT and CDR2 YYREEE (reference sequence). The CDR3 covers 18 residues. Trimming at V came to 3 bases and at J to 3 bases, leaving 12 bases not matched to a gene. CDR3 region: CASSYPPLAGGGTDTQYF. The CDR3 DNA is TGTGCCAGCAGCTACCCTCCCCTAGCGGGAGGTGGAACAGATACGCAGTATTTT.

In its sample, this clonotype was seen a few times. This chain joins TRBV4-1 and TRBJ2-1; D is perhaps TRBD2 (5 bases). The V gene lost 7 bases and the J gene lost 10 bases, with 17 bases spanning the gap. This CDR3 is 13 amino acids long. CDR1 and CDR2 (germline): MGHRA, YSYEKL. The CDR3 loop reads CASTTNEGREQFF. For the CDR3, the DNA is TGCGCCAGCACCACCAATGAGGGTAGGGAGCAGTTCTTC.

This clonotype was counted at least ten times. CDR3 amino acids: CASTLGSGTSGRETQYF. The DNA for the CDR3 is TGTGCCAGTACCCTAGGCTCCGGGACTAGCGGGAGGGAGACCCAGTACTTC. The rearrangement links TRBV2 to TRBJ2-5; TRBD2 matches 15 bases. This CDR3 is 17 amino acids long. The V segment lost 9 bases and the J segment 5 bases; nucleotides outside the gene matches: 13. Germline-derived CDR1 and CDR2 are SNHLY and FYNNEI.

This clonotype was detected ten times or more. In nucleotides, the CDR3 is TGCAGTGCTAGTGGCAGGACTCAGCCCCAGCATTTT. It codes for CSASGRTQPQHF. The rearrangement uses TRBV20-1 and TRBJ1-5; no reliable D call. V lost 3 bases and J 6 bases, leaving 9 bases between the germline ends. Germline CDR1 reads DFQATT; CDR2 reads SNEGSKA (reference sequence). The CDR3 totals 12 residues.

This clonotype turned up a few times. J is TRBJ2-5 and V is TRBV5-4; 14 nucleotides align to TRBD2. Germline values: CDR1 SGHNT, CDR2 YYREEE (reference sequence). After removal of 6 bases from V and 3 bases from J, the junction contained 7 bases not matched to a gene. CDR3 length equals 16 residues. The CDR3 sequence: CASTYRGLAGEETQYF. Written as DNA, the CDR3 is TGTGCCAGCACCTACCGGGGACTAGCGGGAGAAGAGACCCAGTACTTC.

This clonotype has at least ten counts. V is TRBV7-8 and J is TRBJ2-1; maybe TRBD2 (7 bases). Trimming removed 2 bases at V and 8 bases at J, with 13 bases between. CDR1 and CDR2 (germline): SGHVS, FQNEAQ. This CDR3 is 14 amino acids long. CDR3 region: CASSLKGGLDEQFF. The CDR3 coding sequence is TGTGCCAGCAGCTTAAAGGGGGGGCTAGATGAGCAGTTCTTC.

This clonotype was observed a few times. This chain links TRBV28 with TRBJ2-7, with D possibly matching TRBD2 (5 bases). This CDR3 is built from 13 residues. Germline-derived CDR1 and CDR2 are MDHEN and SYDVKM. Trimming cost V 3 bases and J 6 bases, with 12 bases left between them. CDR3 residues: CASSFFREGEQYF. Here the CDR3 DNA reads TGTGCCAGCAGTTTTTTCCGCGAGGGCGAGCAGTACTTC.

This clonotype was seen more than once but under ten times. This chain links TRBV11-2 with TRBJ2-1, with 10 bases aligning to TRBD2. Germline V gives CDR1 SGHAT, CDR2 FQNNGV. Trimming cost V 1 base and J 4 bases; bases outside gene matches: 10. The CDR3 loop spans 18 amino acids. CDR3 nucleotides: TGTGCCAGCAGCTTAGTTCTAGCGGGAGTGGGGCGTTACAATGAGCAGTTCTTC. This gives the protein CASSLVLAGVGRYNEQFF.